This T cell receptor beta chain was profiled in a study of neoadjuvant anti-PD-1 for oral cavity cancer. Broader study findings: PBMC Gini-index clonality exceeded responders' in non-responders post-nivolumab.

The time point denotes: after neoadjuvant nivolumab, at surgical resection. Patients had newly diagnosed, untreated stage II-IVA oral cavity squamous cell carcinoma. V lost 5 bases, J lost 5 bases, and 19 bases lay in between. This CDR3 has 15 amino acids. Germline loops: CDR1 SGHRS, CDR2 YFSETQ. Six replicates per PBMC sample, mostly from roughly 490 ng of genomic DNA. Sequenced by immunoSEQ multiplex PCR; TCRdb stores in-frame clones only, minus some. Among around 13,000 clones, roughly 70% were seen once, and the ten largest hold around 2%. Comments on this clone: The antigen is unknown.

The chain employs TRBV5-1 and TRBJ2-5, with D uncertain. The specimen was PBMCs, collected after nivolumab (anti-PD-1) treatment. This receptor was obtained from a person aged 35-79 years with oral cavity squamous cell carcinoma. Written as DNA, the CDR3 is TGCGCCAGCAGTTTAGGGTCCGGGTCCGAGGAGACCCAGTACTTC. Its protein product is CASSLGSGSEETQYF.